This T cell receptor (beta chain) stems from a study of persistence of HIV-infected CD4 T cells. The immunoSEQ assay was version 4, run in survey mode. The method was immunoSEQ multiplex PCR; TCRdb's version includes in-frame clones alone and lacks a portion of them. This sample has some 37,000 clones, with roughly four fifths found just once. Germline lookup yields CDR1 MRHNA and CDR2 SNTAGT. Losses at the gene ends were 6 bases for V and 3 bases for J; bases not matched to a gene: 2. The CDR3 consists of 14 residues. Overlapping HIV-1 Gag 15-mer peptides at roughly 1 ug per peptide per mL were used. Sorted nonresponding memory CD4+ T cells were CD40L-negative, CD69-negative, CD45RO-high. As concerns this clone: Its antigen is currently unknown.

Here the sequenced sample was cultured CD4+ T cells from PBMCs, taken from a patient who received antiretroviral therapy. The source of this sequence is an adult with HIV. The donor label of this sample is uncertain. The rearrangement uses TRBV6-4 and TRBJ1-6, with 7 bases lining up with TRBD1. The CDR3 loop reads CASRGDSYNSPLHF. The CDR3 DNA reads as TGTGCCAGCAGAGGGGACAGCTATAATTCACCCCTCCACTTT.